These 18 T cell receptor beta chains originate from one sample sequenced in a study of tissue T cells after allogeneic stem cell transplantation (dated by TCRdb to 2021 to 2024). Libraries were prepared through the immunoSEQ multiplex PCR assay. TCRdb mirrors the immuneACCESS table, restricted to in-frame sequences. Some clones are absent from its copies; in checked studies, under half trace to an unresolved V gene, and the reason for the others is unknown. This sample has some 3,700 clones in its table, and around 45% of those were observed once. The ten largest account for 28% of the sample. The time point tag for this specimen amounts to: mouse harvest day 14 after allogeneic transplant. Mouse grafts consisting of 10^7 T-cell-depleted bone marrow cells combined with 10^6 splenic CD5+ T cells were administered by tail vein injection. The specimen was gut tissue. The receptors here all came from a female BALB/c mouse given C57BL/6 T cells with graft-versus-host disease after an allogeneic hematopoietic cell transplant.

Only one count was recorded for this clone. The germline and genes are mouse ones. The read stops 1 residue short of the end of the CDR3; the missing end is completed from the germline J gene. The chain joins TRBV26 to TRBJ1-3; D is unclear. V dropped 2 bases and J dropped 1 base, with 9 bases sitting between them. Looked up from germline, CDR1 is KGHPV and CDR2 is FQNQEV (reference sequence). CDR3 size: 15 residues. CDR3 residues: CASSLTHRSGNTLYF. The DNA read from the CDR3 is TGTGCCAGCAGTCTGACTCACAGATCTGGAAATACGCTCTAT.

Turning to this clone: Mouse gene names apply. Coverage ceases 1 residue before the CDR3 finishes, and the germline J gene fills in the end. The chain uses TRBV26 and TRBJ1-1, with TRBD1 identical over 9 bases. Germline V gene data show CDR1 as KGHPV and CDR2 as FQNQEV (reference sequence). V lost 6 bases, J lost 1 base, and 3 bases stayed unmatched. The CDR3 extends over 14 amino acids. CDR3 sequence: CASSRDRENTEVFF. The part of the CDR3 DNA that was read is TGTGCCAGCAGCCGGGACAGGGAAAACACAGAAGTCTTC. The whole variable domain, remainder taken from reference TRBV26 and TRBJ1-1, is NSKVIQTPRYLVKGQGQKAKMRCIPEKGHPVVFWYQQNKNNEFKFLINFQNQEVLQQIDMTEKRFSAECPSNSPCSLEIQSSEAGDSALYLCASSRDRENTEVFFGKGTRLTVV.

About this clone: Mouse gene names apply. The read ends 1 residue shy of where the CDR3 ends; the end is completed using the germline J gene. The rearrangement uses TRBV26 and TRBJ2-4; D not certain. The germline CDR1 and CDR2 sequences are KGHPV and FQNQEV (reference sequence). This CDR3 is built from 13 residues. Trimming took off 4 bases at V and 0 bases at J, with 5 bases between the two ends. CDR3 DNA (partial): TGTGCCAGCAGTCAGGGAAGTCAAAACACCTTGTAC. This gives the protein CASSQGSQNTLY. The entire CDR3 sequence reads CASSQGSQNTLYF.

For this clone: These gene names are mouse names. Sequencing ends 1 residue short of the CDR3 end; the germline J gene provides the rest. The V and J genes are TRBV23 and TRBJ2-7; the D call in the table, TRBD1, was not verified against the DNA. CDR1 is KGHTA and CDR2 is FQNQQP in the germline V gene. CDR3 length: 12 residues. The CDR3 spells CSSSHDRAEQYF. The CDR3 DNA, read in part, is TGCTCCAGCAGTCATGACAGGGCTGAACAGTAC.

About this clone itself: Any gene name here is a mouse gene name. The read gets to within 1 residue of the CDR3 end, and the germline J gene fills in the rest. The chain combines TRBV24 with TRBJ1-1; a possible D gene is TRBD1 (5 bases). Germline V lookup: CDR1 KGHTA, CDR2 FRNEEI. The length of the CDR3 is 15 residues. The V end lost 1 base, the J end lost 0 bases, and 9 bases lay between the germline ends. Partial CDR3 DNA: TGTGCCAGCAGTCTGTTAGGACAACCAAACACAGAAGTCTTC. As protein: CASSLLGQPNTEVF. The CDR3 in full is CASSLLGQPNTEVFF.

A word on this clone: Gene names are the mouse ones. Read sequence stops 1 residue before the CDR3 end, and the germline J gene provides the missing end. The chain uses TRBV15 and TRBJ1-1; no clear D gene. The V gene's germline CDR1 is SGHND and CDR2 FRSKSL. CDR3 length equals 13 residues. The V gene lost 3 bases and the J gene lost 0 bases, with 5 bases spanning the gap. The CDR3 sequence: CASSFDSNTEVFF. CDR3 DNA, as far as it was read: TGTGCCAGCAGTTTCGATTCAAACACAGAAGTCTTC. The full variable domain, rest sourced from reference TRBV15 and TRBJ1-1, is DAGVTQTPRHEVAEKGQTIILKCEPVSGHNDLFWYRQTKIQGLELLSYFRSKSLMEDGGAFKDRFKAEMLNSSFSTLKIQPTEPKDSAVYLCASSFDSNTEVFFGKGTRLTVV.

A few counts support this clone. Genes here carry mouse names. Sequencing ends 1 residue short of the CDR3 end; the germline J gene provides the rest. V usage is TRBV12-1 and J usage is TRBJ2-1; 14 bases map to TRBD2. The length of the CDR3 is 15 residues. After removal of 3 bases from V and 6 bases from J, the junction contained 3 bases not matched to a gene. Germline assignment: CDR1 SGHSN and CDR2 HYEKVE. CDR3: CASSFGTGGAAEQFF. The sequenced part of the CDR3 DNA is TGTGCCAGCTCTTTCGGGACTGGGGGGGCTGCTGAGCAGTTC.

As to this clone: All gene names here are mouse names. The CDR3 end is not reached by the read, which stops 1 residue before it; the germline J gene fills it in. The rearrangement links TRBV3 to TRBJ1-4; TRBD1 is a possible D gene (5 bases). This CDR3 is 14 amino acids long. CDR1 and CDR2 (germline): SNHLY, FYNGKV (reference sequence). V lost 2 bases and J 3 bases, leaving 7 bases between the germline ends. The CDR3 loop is CASSLQGPNERLFF. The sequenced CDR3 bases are TGTGCCAGCAGCTTACAGGGACCCAACGAAAGATTATTT.

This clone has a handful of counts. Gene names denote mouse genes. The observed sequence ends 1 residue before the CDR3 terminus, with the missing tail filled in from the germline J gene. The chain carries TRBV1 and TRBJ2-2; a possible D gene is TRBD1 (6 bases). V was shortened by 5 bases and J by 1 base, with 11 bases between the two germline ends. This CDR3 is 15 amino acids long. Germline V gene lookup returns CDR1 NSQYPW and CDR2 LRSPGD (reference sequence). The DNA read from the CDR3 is TGCACCTGCAGTTCCAGACAGGTAAACACCGGGCAGCTCTAC. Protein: CTCSSRQVNTGQLY. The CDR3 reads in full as CTCSSRQVNTGQLYF.

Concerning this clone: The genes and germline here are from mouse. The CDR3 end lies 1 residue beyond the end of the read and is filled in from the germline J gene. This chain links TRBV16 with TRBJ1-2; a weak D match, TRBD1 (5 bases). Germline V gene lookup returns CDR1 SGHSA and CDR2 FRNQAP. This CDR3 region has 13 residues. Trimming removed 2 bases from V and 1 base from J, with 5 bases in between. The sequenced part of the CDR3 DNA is TGTGCAAGCAGCTTACAGGGAAACTCCGACTACACC. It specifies CASSLQGNSDYT. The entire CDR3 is CASSLQGNSDYTF. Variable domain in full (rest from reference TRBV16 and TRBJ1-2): NAGVIQTPRHKVTGKGQEATLWCEPISGHSAVFWYRQTIVQGLEFLTYFRNQAPIDDSGMPKERFSAQMPNQSHSTLKIQSTQPQDSAVYLCASSLQGNSDYTFGSGTRLLVI.

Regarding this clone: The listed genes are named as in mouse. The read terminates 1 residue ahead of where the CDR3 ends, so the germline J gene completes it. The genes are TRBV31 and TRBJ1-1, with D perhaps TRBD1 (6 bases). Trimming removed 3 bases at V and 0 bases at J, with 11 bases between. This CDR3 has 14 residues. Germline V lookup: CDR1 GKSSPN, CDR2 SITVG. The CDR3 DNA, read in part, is TGTGCCTGGAGATGGGACAATGCAAACACAGAAGTCTTC. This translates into CAWRWDNANTEVF. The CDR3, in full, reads CAWRWDNANTEVFF.

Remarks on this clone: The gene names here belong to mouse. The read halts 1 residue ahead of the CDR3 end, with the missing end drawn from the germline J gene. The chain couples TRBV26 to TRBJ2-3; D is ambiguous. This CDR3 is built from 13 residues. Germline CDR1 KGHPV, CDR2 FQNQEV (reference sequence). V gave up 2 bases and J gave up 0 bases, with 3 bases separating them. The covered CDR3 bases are TGTGCCAGCAGTCTGAACAGTGCAGAAACGCTGTAT. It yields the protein CASSLNSAETLY. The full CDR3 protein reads CASSLNSAETLYF.

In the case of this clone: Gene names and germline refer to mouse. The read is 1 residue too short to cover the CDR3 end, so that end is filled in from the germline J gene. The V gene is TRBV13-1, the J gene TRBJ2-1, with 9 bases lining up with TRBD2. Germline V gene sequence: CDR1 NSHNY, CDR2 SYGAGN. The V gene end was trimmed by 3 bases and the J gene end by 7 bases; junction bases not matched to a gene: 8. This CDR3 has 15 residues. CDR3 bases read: TGTGCCAGCAGTGGAAACTGGGGGGCGCGAGCTGAGCAGTTC. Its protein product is CASSGNWGARAEQF. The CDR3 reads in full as CASSGNWGARAEQFF.

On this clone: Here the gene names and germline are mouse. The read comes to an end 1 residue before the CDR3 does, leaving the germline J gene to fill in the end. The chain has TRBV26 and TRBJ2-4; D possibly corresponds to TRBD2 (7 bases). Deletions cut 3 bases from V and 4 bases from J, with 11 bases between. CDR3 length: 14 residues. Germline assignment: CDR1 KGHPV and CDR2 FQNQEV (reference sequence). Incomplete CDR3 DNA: TGTGCCAGCAGTCTCGGGGGGCGGGAAAACACCTTGTAC. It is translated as CASSLGGRENTLY. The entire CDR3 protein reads CASSLGGRENTLYF.

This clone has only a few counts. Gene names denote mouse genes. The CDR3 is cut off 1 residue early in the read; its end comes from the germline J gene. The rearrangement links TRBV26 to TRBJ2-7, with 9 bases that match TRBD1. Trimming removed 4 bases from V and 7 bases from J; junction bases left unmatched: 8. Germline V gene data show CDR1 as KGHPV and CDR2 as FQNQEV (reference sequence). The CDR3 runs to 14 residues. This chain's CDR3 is CASSPPGQGREQYF. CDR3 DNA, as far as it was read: TGTGCCAGCAGTCCCCCGGGACAGGGACGAGAACAGTAC.

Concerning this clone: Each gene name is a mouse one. This chain's CDR3 is CASSHPGLGYAEQFF. The CDR3 bases that were read are TGTGCCAGCTCTCACCCGGGACTGGGTTATGCTGAGCAGTTC. The V gene is TRBV12-1, the J gene TRBJ2-1, with TRBD2 matching 9 bases. From the germline J gene comes the end of the CDR3, since the read stops 1 residue before it. The CDR3 covers 15 residues. The ends lost 2 bases at V and 4 bases at J; junction bases unmatched: 5. Looked up from germline, CDR1 is SGHSN and CDR2 is HYEKVE.

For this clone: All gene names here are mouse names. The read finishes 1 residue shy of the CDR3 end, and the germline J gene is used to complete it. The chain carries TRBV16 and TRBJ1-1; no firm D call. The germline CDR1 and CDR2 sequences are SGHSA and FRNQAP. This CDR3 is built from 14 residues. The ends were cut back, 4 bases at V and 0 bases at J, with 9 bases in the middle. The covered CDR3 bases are TGTGCAAGCAGCTCGACAAATGCAAACACAGAAGTCTTC. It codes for CASSSTNANTEVF. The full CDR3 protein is CASSSTNANTEVFF.

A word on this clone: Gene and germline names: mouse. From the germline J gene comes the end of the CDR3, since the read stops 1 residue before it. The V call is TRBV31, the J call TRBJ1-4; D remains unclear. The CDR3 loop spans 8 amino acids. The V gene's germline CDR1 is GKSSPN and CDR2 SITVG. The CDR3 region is CVAERLFF. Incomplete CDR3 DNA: TGTGTCGCGGAAAGATTATTT. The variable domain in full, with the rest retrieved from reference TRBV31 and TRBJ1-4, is AQTIHQWPVAEIKAVGSPLSLGCTIKGKSSPNLYWYWQATGGTLQQLFYSITVGQVESVVQLNLSASRPKDDQFILSTEKLLLSHSGFYLCVAERLFFGHGTKLSVL.